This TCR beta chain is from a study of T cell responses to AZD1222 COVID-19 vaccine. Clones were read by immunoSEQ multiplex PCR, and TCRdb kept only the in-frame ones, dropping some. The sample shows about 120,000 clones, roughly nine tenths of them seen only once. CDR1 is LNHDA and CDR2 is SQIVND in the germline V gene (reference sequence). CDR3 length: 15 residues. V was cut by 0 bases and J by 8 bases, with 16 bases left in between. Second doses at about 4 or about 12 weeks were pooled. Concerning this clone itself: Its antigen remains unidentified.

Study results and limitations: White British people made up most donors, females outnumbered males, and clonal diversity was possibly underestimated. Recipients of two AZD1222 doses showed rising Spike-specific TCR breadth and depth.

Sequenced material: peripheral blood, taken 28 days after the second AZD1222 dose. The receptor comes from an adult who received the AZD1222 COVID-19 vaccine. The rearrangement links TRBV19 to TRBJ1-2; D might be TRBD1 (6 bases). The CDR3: CASSIDLQQGRGYTF. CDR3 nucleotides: TGTGCCAGTAGTATAGATCTTCAACAGGGACGAGGCTACACCTTC.